The entry below describes one TCR beta chain. Its antigen is unknown. Disease lasting under 3 months, a NOSPECS grade of at least 4, and a Clinical Activity Score of at least 3 were features of the ophthalmopathy patients. This entry comes from a study of T cells in Graves' hyperthyroidism and ophthalmopathy. General study points: Before onset, ophthalmopathy was predicted by the model a median roughly six months earlier. Blood also held most thyroid clonotypes expanded beyond 0.001.

TCR beta CDR3 regions were amplified from RNA transcripts. When the TCR CDR3 underwent first-round RT-PCR, the HTBI primer set was used. TCRdb reprocessed the multiplex PCR reads via MiXCR and lists one record per CDR3 protein. In the table there are 240,000 or so distinct CDR3 sequences, roughly 15% of which are singletons. The length of the CDR3 is 12 residues. Per the germline V gene, CDR1 is SGHDN and CDR2 is FVKESK. Trimming cost V 4 bases and J 7 bases, with 7 bases left between them. This clonotype was sampled from a young woman with Graves' ophthalmopathy. What was sequenced was blood. The genes are TRBV14 and TRBJ2-2; D is ambiguous. The CDR3: CASSPQYGELFF. The DNA of the CDR3 is TGTGCCAGCAGCCCACAATACGGGGAGCTGTTTTTT.